The next 26 T cell receptor beta chains were all read from a single sample in a study of coeliac disease. Here immunoSEQ multiplex PCR was the method, and the copy in TCRdb shows in-frame clones only, minus some. In the table there are under 2,500 clones, about 61% of which are singletons. Sequencing was carried out using lamina propria lymphocytes from the gut. The source of these receptors is a woman in her 30s with active celiac disease.

The chain joins TRBV7-9 to TRBJ2-1, with TRBD2 matching over 13 bases. Germline CDR1 reads SEHNR; CDR2 reads FQNEAQ (reference sequence). J was trimmed by 7 bases and V by 6 bases; bases with no gene match: 0. The length of the CDR3 is 13 residues. As DNA, the CDR3 is TGTGCCAGCAGGACTAGCGGGGGGAATGAGCAGTTCTTC. It is translated as CASRTSGGNEQFF.

The chain carries TRBV6-5 and TRBJ1-1; 9 positions match TRBD1. The trim removed 3 bases at V and 6 bases at J, leaving 2 bases unmatched. This CDR3 comprises 13 residues. Germline CDR1 reads MNHEY; CDR2 reads SVGAGI. CDR3 nucleotides: TGTGCCAGCAGTTATCGACAGGGGGCTGAAGCTTTCTTT. This sequence encodes CASSYRQGAEAFF.

The chain recombines TRBV2 with TRBJ1-2; D is unresolved. Germline assignment: CDR1 SNHLY and CDR2 FYNNEI. The CDR3 runs 13 residues. V was shortened by 4 bases and J by 3 bases, with 9 bases between the two germline ends. The CDR3 DNA follows: TGTGCCAGCAGTGGAGAGCTCGACTATGGCTACACCTTC. Its protein product is CASSGELDYGYTF.

This clone has only a few counts. The chain links TRBV6-1 to TRBJ2-5; 10 bases are shared with TRBD1. V lost 3 bases, J lost 7 bases, and 17 bases stayed unmatched. The germline CDR1 and CDR2 sequences are MNHNS and SASEGT. The CDR3 has 18 amino acids. The CDR3 DNA sequence: TGTGCCAGCAGTGAGCGGACTCCGGGACAGGGGCCACGGGGGACCCAGTACTTC. Amino acids: CASSERTPGQGPRGTQYF.

The chain is built from TRBV28 and TRBJ2-1; D is undetermined. The CDR3 is made up of 11 amino acids. Germline loops: CDR1 MDHEN, CDR2 SYDVKM. V gave up 8 bases and J gave up 6 bases, with 8 bases separating them. The CDR3 DNA reads TGTGCCAGCGAAACCGGCAATGAGCAGTTCTTC. Amino acid sequence: CASETGNEQFF.

The J gene is TRBJ2-2, the V gene TRBV27; a possible D gene is TRBD1 (6 bases). With 3 bases removed from V and 2 bases from J, the gap between germline ends came to 10 bases. The V gene's germline CDR1 is MNHEY and CDR2 SMNVEV (reference sequence). The CDR3 spans 15 residues. The CDR3 DNA sequence: TGTGCCAGCAGTTTGAACAGGGTTAACACCGGGGAGCTGTTTTTT. It specifies CASSLNRVNTGELFF.

The chain employs TRBV12-5 and TRBJ1-2, with 7 positions matching TRBD1. Germline CDR1 and CDR2: LGHNT and FRNRAP. Unmatched junction bases numbered 7, after V lost 1 base and J lost 5 bases. The CDR3 runs 15 residues. CDR3: CASGLEDRVWYGYTF. The CDR3 nucleotides read TGTGCTAGTGGTTTGGAAGACAGGGTATGGTATGGCTACACCTTC.

The CDR3 DNA follows: TGCAGCGTTGGGGCCAGGGGCGAGAACACTGAAGCTTTCTTT. Translating gives CSVGARGENTEAFF. The genes are TRBV29-1 and TRBJ1-1; weak D call: TRBD1 (6 bases). The CDR3 extends over 14 amino acids. Trimming took off 4 bases at V and 1 base at J, with 13 bases between the two ends. Germline V gene sequence: CDR1 SQVTM, CDR2 ANQGSEA.

The sample holds a few counts of this clone. The chain joins TRBV5-1 to TRBJ1-2; a possible D gene is TRBD1 (5 bases). V lost 5 bases and J 1 base, leaving 18 bases between the germline ends. The V gene's germline CDR1 is SGHRS and CDR2 YFSETQ. The CDR3 loop spans 16 amino acids. Written as DNA, the CDR3 is TGCGCCAGCAGTTCAGGGCGGAACAATTATAACTATGGCTACACCTTC. Its translation is CASSSGRNNYNYGYTF.

This chain joins TRBV18 and TRBJ2-7; a possible D gene is TRBD2 (6 bases). The CDR3 has 13 residues. The germline CDR1 and CDR2 sequences are KGHSH and LQKENI. Trimming shortened V by 0 bases and J by 9 bases, and 12 bases separated the two germline ends. In DNA form, the CDR3 reads TGTGCCAGCTCACCACCAGCGGGTGATCGGCAGTACTTC. Amino acids: CASSPPAGDRQYF.

This chain links TRBV11-2 with TRBJ1-1; D gene uncertain. The CDR3 sequence is 11 residues long. V lost 9 bases and J lost 7, with 12 bases in between. Germline lookup yields CDR1 SGHAT and CDR2 FQNNGV. DNA for the CDR3: TGTGCCAGTTCACCTCCTATTGAAGCTTTCTTT. It encodes CASSPPIEAFF. The full variable domain, in which reference TRBV11-2 and TRBJ1-1 provide the parts outside the CDR3, is EAGVAQSPRYKIIEKRQSVAFWCNPISGHATLYWYQQILGQGPKLLIQFQNNGVVDDSQLPKDRFSAERLKGVDSTLKIQPAKLEDSAVYLCASSPPIEAFFGQGTRLTVV.

The chain combines TRBV18 with TRBJ2-1; D is uncertain. The CDR3 extends over 16 amino acids. CDR1 and CDR2 from the germline V gene are KGHSH and LQKENI. V was shortened by 5 bases and J by 5 bases, with 19 bases between the two germline ends. CDR3 in amino acids: CASSKRWLQLNNEQFF. In DNA form, the CDR3 reads TGTGCCAGCTCAAAAAGGTGGCTCCAACTAAACAATGAGCAGTTCTTC.

The genes are TRBV7-2 and TRBJ2-7; D gene unclear. V lost 4 bases, J lost 1 base, and 17 bases lay in between. This CDR3 has 16 amino acids. In germline, CDR1 is SGHTA, CDR2 FQGNSA. The CDR3 reads CASSSPRHILSYEQYF. For the CDR3, the DNA is TGTGCCAGCAGCTCCCCGCGACATATCTTATCCTACGAGCAGTACTTC. Variable domain in full (rest from reference TRBV7-2 and TRBJ2-7): GAGVSQSPSNKVTEKGKDVELRCDPISGHTALYWYRQSLGQGLEFLIYFQGNSAPDKSGLPSDRFSAERTGGSVSTLTIQRTQQEDSAVYLCASSSPRHILSYEQYFGPGTRLTVT.

This rearrangement joins TRBV6-6 to TRBJ1-1, with 7 bases matching TRBD1. The CDR3 has 13 amino acids. Looked up from germline, CDR1 is MNHNY and CDR2 is SVGAGI (reference sequence). With 0 bases clipped from V and 7 bases from J, the junction kept 2 bases outside the gene matches. CDR3 region: CASSYSQGNEAFF. CDR3 DNA: TGTGCCAGCAGTTACTCACAGGGGAATGAAGCTTTCTTT.

The V call is TRBV19, the J call TRBJ1-2; D perhaps matches TRBD1 (6 bases). CDR3 length equals 14 residues. CDR1 is LNHDA and CDR2 is SQIVND in the germline V gene (reference sequence). V was shortened by 8 bases and J by 8 bases, with 21 bases between the two germline ends. Here the CDR3 reads CASGTGQGWAGYTF. DNA of the CDR3: TGTGCCAGTGGCACAGGGCAGGGATGGGCCGGCTACACCTTC.

V and J are TRBV6-6 and TRBJ1-1, with TRBD1 as a possible D gene (6 bases). The CDR3 loop spans 15 amino acids. Trimming shortened V by 0 bases and J by 5 bases, and 13 bases separated the two germline ends. Germline values: CDR1 MNHNY, CDR2 SVGAGI (reference sequence). CDR3 DNA sequence: TGTGCCAGCAGTTACTCACAGGGATTTGGGACTGAAGCTTTCTTT. Amino acids: CASSYSQGFGTEAFF.

This sequence joins TRBV4-2 and TRBJ2-4, with a weak D call TRBD2 (5 bases). Germline V gene lookup returns CDR1 LGHNA and CDR2 YNFKEQ. The CDR3 covers 16 residues. The germline V and J ends were trimmed by 0 bases and 0 bases, with 9 bases remaining between them. CDR3 residues: CASSQEGVGAKNIQYF. In DNA form, the CDR3 reads TGTGCCAGCAGCCAAGAGGGAGTAGGAGCCAAAAACATTCAGTACTTC.

The chain carries TRBV2 and TRBJ2-4, with D possibly TRBD1 on 6 matching bases. The germline V gene encodes CDR1 SNHLY and CDR2 FYNNEI. This CDR3 has 16 residues. V gave up 2 bases and J gave up 0 bases, with 11 bases separating them. For the CDR3, the DNA is TGTGCCAGCAGTGAACAGGGGAGACTAGCCAAAAACATTCAGTACTTC. Translation gives CASSEQGRLAKNIQYF.

In this sample, this clone turned up once. V gene TRBV7-9 combines with J gene TRBJ1-1, with 8 nucleotides matching TRBD1. CDR1 SEHNR and CDR2 FQNEAQ come from the germline V gene (reference sequence). This CDR3 contains 17 residues. V lost 5 bases, J lost 0 bases, and 11 bases stayed unmatched. CDR3 nucleotides: TGTGCCAGCAGCCCCGGGACAGGTTGGGGGGTGAACACTGAAGCTTTCTTT. Its protein is CASSPGTGWGVNTEAFF.

The gene calls are TRBV5-1 and TRBJ2-1; 7 nucleotides line up with TRBD2. Germline loops: CDR1 SGHRS, CDR2 YFSETQ. The CDR3 is 16 amino acids. J was trimmed by 13 bases and V by 5 bases; bases with no gene match: 21. The CDR3 spells CASRHDSFLAELDQFF. For the CDR3, the DNA is TGCGCCAGCAGACACGATTCTTTTCTAGCGGAGCTCGACCAGTTCTTC.

The V and J genes are TRBV5-1 and TRBJ1-3; D is undetermined. V was clipped by 4 bases and J by 2 bases, with 13 bases between them. Germline lookup yields CDR1 SGHRS and CDR2 YFSETQ. The CDR3 totals 15 residues. In DNA form, the CDR3 reads TGCGCCAGCAGCGCCGGGTCCCCTCCTGGAAACACCATATATTTT. As protein: CASSAGSPPGNTIYF. The full variable domain, completed using reference TRBV5-1 and TRBJ1-3, is KAGVTQTPRYLIKTRGQQVTLSCSPISGHRSVSWYQQTPGQGLQFLFEYFSETQRNKGNFPGRFSGRQFSNSRSEMNVSTLELGDSALYLCASSAGSPPGNTIYFGEGSWLTVV.

V and J are TRBV19 and TRBJ2-1, with D hard to call. CDR1 LNHDA and CDR2 SQIVND come from the germline V gene (reference sequence). Trimming cost V 5 bases and J 3 bases, with 5 bases left between them. The CDR3 extends over 12 amino acids. The CDR3: CASSPHYNEQFF. The CDR3 coding sequence is TGTGCCAGTAGTCCCCACTACAATGAGCAGTTCTTC.

The chain combines TRBV6-5 with TRBJ1-2; no clear D. The CDR3 is made up of 12 amino acids. CDR1 MNHEY and CDR2 SVGAGI come from the germline V gene. Trimming took off 7 bases at V and 8 bases at J, with 14 bases between the two ends. In DNA form, the CDR3 reads TGTGCCAGCATCGGGGAGTTCGGGGGCTACACCTTC. Residues: CASIGEFGGYTF.

There are a few counts of this clone. The rearrangement uses TRBV7-3 and TRBJ2-2, with D possibly TRBD2 on 6 matching bases. Trimming removed 2 bases from V and 6 bases from J, with 7 bases in between. CDR1 is SGHTA, CDR2 FQGTGA, per germline. The CDR3 is 13 amino acids. CDR3 amino acids: CASSLGGSGELFF. The DNA of the CDR3 is TGTGCCAGCAGCTTAGGAGGGTCCGGGGAGCTGTTTTTT.

The chain has TRBV6-5 and TRBJ1-1; D might be TRBD1 (5 bases). The germline CDR1 and CDR2 sequences are MNHEY and SVGAGI. V lost 5 bases and J lost 4, with 17 bases in between. CDR3 length: 15 amino acids. The CDR3 coding sequence is TGTGCCAGCAGTCCGGGACTGCTGGGCGGCACTGAAGCTTTCTTT. Its protein is CASSPGLLGGTEAFF.

This clone has just a few counts. The chain combines TRBV6-8 with TRBJ1-1, with 7 nucleotides matching TRBD1. V was pared by 4 bases and J by 5 bases, with 10 bases of the junction left unmatched. The germline V gene encodes CDR1 MNHGY and CDR2 SAAAGT. This CDR3 contains 15 residues. The chain's CDR3 is CASSFRQGLGTEAFF. In nucleotides, the CDR3 is TGTGCCAGCAGTTTTCGACAGGGCCTAGGTACTGAAGCTTTCTTT.